This T cell receptor (beta chain) is from a study of blood T cells in healthy people across ages. Study-level findings and limits: The CMV status of each donor remained undetermined, and this could have confounded shifts in expanded clonotypes. PBMC samples, being unsorted, prevented any conclusive comparison of naive and antigen-experienced cells.

Primers used in a second PCR of about 7 to 12 cycles were a sample-barcoded 5' primer and a J-beta primer mix. TCRdb re-derived calls from the 5' RACE reads in MiXCR, one entry per CDR3 protein. The data hold fewer than 800,000 distinct CDR3 sequences, with just under 25% observed a single time. Germline CDR1 and CDR2: MNHEY and SVGAGI. V shed 7 bases and J 2 bases; nucleotides not matched to a gene: 5. There are 14 residues in the CDR3. Comment on this clonotype: Its antigen is still unknown.

These records were also assigned to another study, of T cells of mothers and their children.

The genes are TRBV6-5 and TRBJ2-7, with 10 bases that match TRBD2. The source of this sequence is a boy younger than 18 in good health. The sequencing input was blood. The CDR3 loop reads CASNLAGVPYEQYF. The CDR3 nucleotides are TGTGCCAGCAATCTAGCGGGGGTACCCTACGAGCAGTACTTC.